This T cell receptor (beta chain) is from a study of blood T cell repertoires in COVID-19. Study as a whole: Samples representing acute and convalescent COVID-19 were sourced from the United States, Italy and Spain.

Clones were sequenced by immunoSEQ multiplex PCR, and TCRdb holds only the in-frame ones, with some missing. The sample yields some 90,000 clones, 65% to 85% seen once. In this sample, this clone turned up once. The CDR3 is 16 amino acids. J lost 3 bases, V lost 5 bases, and 10 bases had no gene match. Per the germline V gene, CDR1 is SGHKS and CDR2 is YYEKEE (reference sequence). The chain is built from TRBV5-5 and TRBJ2-1; 8 nucleotides agree with TRBD1. The sample taken for sequencing was peripheral blood. The receptor was isolated from a man in his sixties with acute or convalescent COVID-19. The CDR3 DNA follows: TGTGCCAGCAGGAGGGGGGCAGGGGGCAGCTACAATGAGCAGTTCTTC. As protein: CASRRGAGGSYNEQFF.